The entry below gives a single T cell receptor beta chain sequence along with its context. The antigen is undetermined. These data are taken from a study of CD8 T cells in ankylosing spondylitis. TCRdb re-derived calls from the 5' RACE reads in MiXCR, one entry per CDR3 protein. The profile shows over 600,000 distinct CDR3 sequences, under 20% of them singletons. V was pared by 3 bases and J by 8 bases, with 7 bases of the junction left unmatched. CDR3 size: 15 residues. Whole-study results and caveats: Blood of patients with ankylosing spondylitis appeared to be characterized by a TCR beta motif of about 8 highly homologous variants.

Sequencing was performed on blood, either unsorted or a sorted T cell fraction (not recorded which). The sequence derives from a male donor with ankylosing spondylitis. The chain joins TRBV12-3 or TRBV12-4 to TRBJ2-1; TRBD2 matches at 10 bases. The CDR3 DNA follows: TGTGCCAGCAGTTTCGCCGGGACTAGCGTCGATGAGCAGTTCTTC. It is translated as CASSFAGTSVDEQFF.